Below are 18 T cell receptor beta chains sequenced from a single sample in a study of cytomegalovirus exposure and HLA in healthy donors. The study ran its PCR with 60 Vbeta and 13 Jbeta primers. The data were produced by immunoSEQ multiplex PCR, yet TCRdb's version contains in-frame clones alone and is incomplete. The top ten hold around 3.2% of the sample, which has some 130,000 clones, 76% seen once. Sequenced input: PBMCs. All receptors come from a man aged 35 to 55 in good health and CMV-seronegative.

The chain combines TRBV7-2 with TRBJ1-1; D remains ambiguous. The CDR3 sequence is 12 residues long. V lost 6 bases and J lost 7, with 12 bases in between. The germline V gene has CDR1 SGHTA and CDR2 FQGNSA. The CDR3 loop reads CASRVQSLEAFF. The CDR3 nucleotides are TGTGCCAGCAGGGTCCAGTCGCTTGAAGCTTTCTTT. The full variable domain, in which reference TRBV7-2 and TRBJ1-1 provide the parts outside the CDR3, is GAGVSQSPSNKVTEKGKDVELRCDPISGHTALYWYRQSLGQGLEFLIYFQGNSAPDKSGLPSDRFSAERTGGSVSTLTIQRTQQEDSAVYLCASRVQSLEAFFGQGTRLTVV.

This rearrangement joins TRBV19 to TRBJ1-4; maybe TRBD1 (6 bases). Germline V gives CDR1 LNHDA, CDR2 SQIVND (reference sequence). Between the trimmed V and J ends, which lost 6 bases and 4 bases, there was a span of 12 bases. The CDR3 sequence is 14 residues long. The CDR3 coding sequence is TGTGCCAGTAGCGTACAGGGCGTTAATGAAAAACTGTTTTTT. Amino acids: CASSVQGVNEKLFF.

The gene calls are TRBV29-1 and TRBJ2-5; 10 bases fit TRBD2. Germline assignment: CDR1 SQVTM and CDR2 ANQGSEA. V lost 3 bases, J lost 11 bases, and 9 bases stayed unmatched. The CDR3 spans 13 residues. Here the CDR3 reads CSVDVGLAGEQYF. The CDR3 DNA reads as TGCAGCGTTGATGTCGGCCTAGCGGGGGAGCAGTACTTC.

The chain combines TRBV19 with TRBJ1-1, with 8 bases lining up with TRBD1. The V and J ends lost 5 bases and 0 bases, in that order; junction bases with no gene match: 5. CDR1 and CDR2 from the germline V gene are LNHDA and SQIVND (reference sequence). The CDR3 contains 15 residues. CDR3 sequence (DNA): TGTGCCAGTAGTGTCACAGGGGGAATGAACACTGAAGCTTTCTTT. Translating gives CASSVTGGMNTEAFF.

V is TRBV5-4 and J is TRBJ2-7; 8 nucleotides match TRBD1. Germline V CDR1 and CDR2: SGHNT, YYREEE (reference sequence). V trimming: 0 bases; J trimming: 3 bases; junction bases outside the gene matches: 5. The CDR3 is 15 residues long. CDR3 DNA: TGTGCCAGCAGCTTGGGACAGGGGTTCGTCTACGAGCAGTACTTC. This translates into CASSLGQGFVYEQYF.

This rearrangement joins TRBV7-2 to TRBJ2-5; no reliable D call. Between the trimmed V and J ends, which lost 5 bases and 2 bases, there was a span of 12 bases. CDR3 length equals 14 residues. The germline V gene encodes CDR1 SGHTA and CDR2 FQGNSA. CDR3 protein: CASSVRSSQETQYF. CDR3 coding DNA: TGTGCCAGCAGCGTCAGGTCTTCGCAAGAGACCCAGTACTTC.

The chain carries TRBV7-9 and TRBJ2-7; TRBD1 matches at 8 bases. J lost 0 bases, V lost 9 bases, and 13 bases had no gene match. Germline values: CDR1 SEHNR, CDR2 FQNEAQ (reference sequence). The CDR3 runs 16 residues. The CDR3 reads CASPAVGQDTSYEQYF. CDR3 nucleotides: TGTGCCAGTCCCGCGGTGGGACAGGATACCTCCTACGAGCAGTACTTC.

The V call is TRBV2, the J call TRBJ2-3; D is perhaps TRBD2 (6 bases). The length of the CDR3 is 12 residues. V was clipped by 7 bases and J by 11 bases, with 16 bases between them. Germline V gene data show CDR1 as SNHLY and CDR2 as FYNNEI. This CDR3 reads CASKRTTLKQYF. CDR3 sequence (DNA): TGTGCCAGCAAACGGACTACACTTAAGCAGTATTTT.

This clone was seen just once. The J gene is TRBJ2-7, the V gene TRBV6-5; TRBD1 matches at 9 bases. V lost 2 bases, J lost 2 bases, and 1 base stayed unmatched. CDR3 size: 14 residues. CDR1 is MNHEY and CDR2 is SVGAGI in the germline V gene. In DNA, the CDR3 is TGTGCCAGCAGTTACGGGACAGGGCCCTACGAGCAGTACTTC. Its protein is CASSYGTGPYEQYF.

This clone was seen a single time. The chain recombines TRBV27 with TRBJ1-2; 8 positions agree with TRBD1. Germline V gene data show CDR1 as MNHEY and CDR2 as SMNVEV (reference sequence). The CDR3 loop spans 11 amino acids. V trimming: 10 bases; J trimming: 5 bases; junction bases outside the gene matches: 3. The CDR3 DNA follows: TGTGCCATCCGGACAGGGTATGGCTACACCTTC. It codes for CAIRTGYGYTF.

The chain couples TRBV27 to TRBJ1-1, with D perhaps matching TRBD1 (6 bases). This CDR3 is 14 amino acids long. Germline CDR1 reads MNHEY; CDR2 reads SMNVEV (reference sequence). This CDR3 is CASRKGHTNTEAFF. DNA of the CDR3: TGTGCTAGCCGGAAGGGACACACGAACACTGAAGCTTTCTTT.

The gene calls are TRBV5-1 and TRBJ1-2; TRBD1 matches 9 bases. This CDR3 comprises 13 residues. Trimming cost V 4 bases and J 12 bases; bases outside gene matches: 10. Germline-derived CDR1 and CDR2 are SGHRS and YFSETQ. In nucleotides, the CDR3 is TGCGCCAGCAGCCCGGGACAGGGACGGGTGAACACCTTC. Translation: CASSPGQGRVNTF.

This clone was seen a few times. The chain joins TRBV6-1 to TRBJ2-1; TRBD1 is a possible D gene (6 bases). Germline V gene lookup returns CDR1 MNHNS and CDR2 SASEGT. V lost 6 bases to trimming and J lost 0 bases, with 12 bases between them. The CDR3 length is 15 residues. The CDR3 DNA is TGTGCCAGCAGACCCCAGGGGAGCTCCTACAATGAGCAGTTCTTC. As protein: CASRPQGSSYNEQFF.

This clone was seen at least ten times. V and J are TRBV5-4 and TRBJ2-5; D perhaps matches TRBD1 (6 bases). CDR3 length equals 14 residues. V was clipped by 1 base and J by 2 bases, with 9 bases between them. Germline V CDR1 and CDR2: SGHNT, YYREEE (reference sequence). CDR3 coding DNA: TGTGCCAGCAGCTTGAGGGACACGCAAGAGACCCAGTACTTC. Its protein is CASSLRDTQETQYF. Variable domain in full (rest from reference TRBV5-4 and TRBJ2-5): ETGVTQSPTHLIKTRGQQVTLRCSSQSGHNTVSWYQQALGQGPQFIFQYYREEENGRGNFPPRFSGLQFPNYSSELNVNALELDDSALYLCASSLRDTQETQYFGPGTRLLVL.

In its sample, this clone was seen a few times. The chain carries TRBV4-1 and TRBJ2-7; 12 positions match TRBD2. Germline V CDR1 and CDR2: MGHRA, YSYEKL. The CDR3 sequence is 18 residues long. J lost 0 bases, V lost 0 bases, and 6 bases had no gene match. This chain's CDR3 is CASSQESPLAGGSYEQYF. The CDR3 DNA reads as TGCGCCAGCAGCCAAGAATCCCCACTAGCGGGAGGCTCCTACGAGCAGTACTTC.

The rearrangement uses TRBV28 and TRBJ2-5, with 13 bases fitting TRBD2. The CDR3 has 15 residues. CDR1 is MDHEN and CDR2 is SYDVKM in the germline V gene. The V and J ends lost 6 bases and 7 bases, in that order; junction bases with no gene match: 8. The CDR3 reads CASSPGLAGAGTQYF. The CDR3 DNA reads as TGTGCCAGCAGCCCCGGACTAGCGGGGGCGGGGACCCAGTACTTC.

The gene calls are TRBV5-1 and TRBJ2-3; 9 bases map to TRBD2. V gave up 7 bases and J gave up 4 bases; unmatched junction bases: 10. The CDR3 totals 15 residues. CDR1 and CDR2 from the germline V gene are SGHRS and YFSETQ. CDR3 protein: CASDASGVPADTQYF. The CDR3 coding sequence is TGCGCCAGCGATGCTAGCGGGGTGCCCGCAGATACGCAGTATTTT.

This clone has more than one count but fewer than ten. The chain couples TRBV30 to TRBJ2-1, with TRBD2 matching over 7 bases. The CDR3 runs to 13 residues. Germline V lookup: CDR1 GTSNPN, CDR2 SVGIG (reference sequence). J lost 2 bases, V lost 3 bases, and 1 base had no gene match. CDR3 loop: CAWSRGAYNEQFF. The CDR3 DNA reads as TGTGCCTGGAGCCGGGGGGCCTACAATGAGCAGTTCTTC.